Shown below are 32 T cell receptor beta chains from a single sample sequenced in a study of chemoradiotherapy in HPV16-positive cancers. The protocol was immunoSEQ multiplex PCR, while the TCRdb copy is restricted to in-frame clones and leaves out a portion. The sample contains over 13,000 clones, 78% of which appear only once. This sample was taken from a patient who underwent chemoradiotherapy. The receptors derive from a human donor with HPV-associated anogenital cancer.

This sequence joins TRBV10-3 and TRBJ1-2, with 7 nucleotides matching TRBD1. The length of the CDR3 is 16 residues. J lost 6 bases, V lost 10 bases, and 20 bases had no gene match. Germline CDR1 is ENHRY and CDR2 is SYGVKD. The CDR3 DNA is TGTGCCACCGAGGGCGGGGACGGAGGCAGGGGGAATGGCTACACCTTC. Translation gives CATEGGDGGRGNGYTF.

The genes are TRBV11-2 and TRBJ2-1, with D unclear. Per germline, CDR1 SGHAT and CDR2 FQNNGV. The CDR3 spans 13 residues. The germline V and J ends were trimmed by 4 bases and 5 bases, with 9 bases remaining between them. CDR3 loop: CASSYERHNEQFF. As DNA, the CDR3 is TGTGCCAGCAGCTATGAGCGCCACAATGAGCAGTTCTTC.

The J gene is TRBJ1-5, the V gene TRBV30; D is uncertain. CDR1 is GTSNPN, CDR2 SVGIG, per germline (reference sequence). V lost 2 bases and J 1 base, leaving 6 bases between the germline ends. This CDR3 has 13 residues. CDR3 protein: CAWSKQSNQPQHF. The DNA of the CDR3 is TGTGCCTGGAGTAAACAGAGCAATCAGCCCCAGCATTTT.

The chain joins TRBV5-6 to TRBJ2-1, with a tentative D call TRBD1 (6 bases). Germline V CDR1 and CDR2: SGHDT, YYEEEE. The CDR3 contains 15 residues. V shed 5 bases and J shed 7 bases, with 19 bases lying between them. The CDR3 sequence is CASSSTGKSANEQFF. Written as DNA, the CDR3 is TGTGCCAGCAGTTCTACAGGGAAGAGTGCGAATGAGCAGTTCTTC.

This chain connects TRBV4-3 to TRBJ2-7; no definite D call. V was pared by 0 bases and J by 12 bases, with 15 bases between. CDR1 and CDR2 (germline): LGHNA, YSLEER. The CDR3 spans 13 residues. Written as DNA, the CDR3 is TGCGCCAGCAGCCAAGATGACGAAAGTGTTCCGTACTTC. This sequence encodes CASSQDDESVPYF.

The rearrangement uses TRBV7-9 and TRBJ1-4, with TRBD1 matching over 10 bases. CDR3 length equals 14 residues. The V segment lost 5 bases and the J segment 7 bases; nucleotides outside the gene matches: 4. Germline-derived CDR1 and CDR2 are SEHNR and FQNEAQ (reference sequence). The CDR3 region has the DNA TGTGCCAGCAGCGGAGGGGACAGGGGTGAAAAACTGTTTTTT. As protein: CASSGGDRGEKLFF.

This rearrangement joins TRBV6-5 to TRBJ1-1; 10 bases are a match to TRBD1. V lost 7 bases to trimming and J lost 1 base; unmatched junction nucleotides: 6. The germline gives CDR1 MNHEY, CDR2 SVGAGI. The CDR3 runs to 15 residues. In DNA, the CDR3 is TGTGCCAGCAAAGACAGGGGGCCATCGAACACTGAAGCTTTCTTT. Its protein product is CASKDRGPSNTEAFF.

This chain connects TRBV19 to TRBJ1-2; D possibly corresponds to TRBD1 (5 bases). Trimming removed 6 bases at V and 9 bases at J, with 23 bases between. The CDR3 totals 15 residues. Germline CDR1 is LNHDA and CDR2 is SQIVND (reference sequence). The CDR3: CASRPAGGVGGSYTF. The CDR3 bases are TGTGCCAGTAGACCGGCGGGAGGGGTTGGTGGAAGCTACACCTTC.

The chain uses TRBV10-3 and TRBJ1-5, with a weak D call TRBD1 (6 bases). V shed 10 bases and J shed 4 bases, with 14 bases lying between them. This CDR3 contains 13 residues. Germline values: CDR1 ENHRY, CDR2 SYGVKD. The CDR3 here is CATHREGNQPQHF. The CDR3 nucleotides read TGTGCCACGCACAGGGAAGGGAATCAGCCCCAGCATTTT.

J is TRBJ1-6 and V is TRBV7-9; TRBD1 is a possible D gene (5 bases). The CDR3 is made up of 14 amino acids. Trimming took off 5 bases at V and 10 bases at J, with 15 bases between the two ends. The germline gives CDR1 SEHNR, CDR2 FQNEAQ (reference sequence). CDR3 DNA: TGTGCCAGCAGCCGTCCCGGGACTTTATCACCCCTCCACTTT. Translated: CASSRPGTLSPLHF.

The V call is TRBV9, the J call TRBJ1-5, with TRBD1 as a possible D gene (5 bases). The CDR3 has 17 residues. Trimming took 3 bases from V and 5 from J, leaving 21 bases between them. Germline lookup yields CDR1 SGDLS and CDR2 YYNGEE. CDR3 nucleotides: TGTGCCAGCAGCGCCAACCGCCCGGGACGAGAGGATCAGCCCCAGCATTTT. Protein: CASSANRPGREDQPQHF.

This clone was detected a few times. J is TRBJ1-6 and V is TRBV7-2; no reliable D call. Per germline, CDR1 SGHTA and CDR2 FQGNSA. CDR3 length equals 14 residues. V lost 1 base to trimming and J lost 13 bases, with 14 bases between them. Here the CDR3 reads CASSLDGTRIPLHF. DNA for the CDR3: TGTGCCAGCAGCTTAGATGGCACTCGAATCCCCCTCCACTTT.

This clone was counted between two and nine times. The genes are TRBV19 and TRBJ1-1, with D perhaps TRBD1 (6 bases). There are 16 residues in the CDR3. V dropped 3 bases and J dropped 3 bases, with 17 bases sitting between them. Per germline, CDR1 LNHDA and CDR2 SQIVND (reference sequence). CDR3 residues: CASSMRQAARDTEAFF. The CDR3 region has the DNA TGTGCCAGTAGTATGCGACAGGCGGCCCGGGACACTGAAGCTTTCTTT.

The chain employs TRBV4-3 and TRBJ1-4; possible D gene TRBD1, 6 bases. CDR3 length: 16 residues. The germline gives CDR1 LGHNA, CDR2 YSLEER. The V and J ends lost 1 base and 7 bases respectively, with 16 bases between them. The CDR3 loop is CASSQVVQGMGEKLFF. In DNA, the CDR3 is TGCGCCAGCAGCCAAGTCGTACAGGGTATGGGTGAAAAACTGTTTTTT.

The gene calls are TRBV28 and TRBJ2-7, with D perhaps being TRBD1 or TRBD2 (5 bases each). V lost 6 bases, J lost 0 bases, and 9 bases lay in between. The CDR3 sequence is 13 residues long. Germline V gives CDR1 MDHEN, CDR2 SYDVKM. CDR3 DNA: TGTGCCAGCAGGAGGGGAAGCTCCTACGAGCAGTACTTC. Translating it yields CASRRGSSYEQYF.

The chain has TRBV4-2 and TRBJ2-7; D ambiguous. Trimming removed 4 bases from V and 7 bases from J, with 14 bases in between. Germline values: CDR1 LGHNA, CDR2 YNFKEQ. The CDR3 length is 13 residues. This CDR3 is CASSLVKATEQYF. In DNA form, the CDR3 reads TGTGCCAGCAGCCTGGTAAAAGCGACTGAGCAGTACTTC.

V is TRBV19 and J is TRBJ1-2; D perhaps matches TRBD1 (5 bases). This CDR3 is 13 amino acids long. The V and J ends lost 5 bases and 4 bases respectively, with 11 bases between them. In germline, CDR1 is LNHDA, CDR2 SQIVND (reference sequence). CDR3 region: CASSHTGTYGYTF. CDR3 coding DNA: TGTGCCAGTAGTCATACCGGGACCTATGGCTACACCTTC.

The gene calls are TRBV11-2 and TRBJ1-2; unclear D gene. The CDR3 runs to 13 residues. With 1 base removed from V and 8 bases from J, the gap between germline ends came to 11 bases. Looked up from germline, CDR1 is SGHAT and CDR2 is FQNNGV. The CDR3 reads CASSLGLGLGYTF. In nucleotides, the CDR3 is TGTGCCAGCAGCTTAGGTCTAGGGTTAGGCTACACCTTC. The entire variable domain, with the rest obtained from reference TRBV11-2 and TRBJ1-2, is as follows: EAGVAQSPRYKIIEKRQSVAFWCNPISGHATLYWYQQILGQGPKLLIQFQNNGVVDDSQLPKDRFSAERLKGVDSTLKIQPAKLEDSAVYLCASSLGLGLGYTFGSGTRLTVV.

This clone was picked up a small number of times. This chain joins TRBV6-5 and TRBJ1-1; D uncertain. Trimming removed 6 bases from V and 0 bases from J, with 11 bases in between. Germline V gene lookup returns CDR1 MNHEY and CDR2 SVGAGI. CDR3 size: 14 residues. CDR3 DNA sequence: TGTGCCAGCAGACACGGACTGCTGAACACTGAAGCTTTCTTT. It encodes CASRHGLLNTEAFF.

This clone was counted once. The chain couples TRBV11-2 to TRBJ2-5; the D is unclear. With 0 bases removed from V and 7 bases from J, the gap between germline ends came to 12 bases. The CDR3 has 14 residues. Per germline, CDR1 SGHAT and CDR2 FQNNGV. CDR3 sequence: CASSLDFSGPTQYF. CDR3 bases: TGTGCCAGCAGCTTAGATTTCTCCGGGCCGACCCAGTACTTC.

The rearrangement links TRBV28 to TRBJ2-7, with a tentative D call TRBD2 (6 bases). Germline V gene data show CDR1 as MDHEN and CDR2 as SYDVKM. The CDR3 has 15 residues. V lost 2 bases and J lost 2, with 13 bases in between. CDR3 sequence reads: CASSLRGNPTYEQYF. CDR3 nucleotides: TGTGCCAGCAGTTTACGGGGGAACCCTACCTACGAGCAGTACTTC.

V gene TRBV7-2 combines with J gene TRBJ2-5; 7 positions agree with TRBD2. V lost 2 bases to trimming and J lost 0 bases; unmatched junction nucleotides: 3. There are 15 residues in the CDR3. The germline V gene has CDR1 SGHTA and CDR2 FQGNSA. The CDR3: CASSLFGGNQETQYF. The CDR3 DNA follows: TGTGCCAGCAGCTTATTCGGGGGGAACCAAGAGACCCAGTACTTC.

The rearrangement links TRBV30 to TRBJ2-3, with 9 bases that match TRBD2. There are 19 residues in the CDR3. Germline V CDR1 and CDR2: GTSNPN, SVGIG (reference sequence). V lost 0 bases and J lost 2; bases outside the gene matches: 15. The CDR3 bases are TGTGCCTGGAGTGTACTACTAGCGGGTTTTTCGGGTGACACAGATACGCAGTATTTT. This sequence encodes CAWSVLLAGFSGDTDTQYF.

The CDR3 loop reads CASSRHEDTSSYEQYF. In DNA, the CDR3 is TGTGCCAGCAGCAGACATGAGGACACTAGCTCCTACGAGCAGTACTTC. V gene TRBV6-4 combines with J gene TRBJ2-7; possibly TRBD1 or TRBD2 for D (5 bases each). Germline V gene sequence: CDR1 MRHNA, CDR2 SNTAGT. Deletions cut 6 bases from V and 0 bases from J, with 18 bases between. The CDR3 consists of 16 residues.

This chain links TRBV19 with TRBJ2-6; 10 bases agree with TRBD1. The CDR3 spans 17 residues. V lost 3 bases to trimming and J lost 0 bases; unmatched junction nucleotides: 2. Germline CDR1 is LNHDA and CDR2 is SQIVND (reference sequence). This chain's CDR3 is CASSIGTGVSGANVLTF. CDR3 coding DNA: TGTGCCAGTAGTATCGGGACAGGGGTCTCTGGGGCCAACGTCCTGACTTTC. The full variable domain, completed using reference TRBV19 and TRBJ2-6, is DGGITQSPKYLFRKEGQNVTLSCEQNLNHDAMYWYRQDPGQGLRLIYYSQIVNDFQKGDIAEGYSVSREKKESFPLTVTSAQKNPTAFYLCASSIGTGVSGANVLTFGAGSRLTVL.

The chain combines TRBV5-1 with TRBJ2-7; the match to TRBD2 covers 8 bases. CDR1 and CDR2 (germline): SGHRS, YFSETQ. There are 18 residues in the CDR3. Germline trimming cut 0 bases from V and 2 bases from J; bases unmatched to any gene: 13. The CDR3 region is CASSLESSGGISAYEQYF. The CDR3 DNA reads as TGCGCCAGCAGCTTGGAGTCCAGCGGGGGCATCTCGGCCTACGAGCAGTACTTC.

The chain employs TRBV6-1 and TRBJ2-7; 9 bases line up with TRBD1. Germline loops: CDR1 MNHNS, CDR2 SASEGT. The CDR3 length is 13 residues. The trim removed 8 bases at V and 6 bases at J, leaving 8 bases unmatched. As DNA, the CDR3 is TGTGCCAGCCGCCGGGACAGGGAGGGCGAGCAGTACTTC. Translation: CASRRDREGEQYF.

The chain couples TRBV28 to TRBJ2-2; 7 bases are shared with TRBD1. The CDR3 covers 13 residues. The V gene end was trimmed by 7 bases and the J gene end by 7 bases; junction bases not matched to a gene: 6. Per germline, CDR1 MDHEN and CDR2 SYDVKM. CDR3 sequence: CASKLDRDGELFF. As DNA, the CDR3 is TGTGCCAGCAAATTAGACAGGGACGGGGAGCTGTTTTTT. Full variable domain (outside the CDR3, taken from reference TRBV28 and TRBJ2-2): DVKVTQSSRYLVKRTGEKVFLECVQDMDHENMFWYRQDPGLGLRLIYFSYDVKMKEKGDIPEGYSVSREKKERFSLILESASTNQTSMYLCASKLDRDGELFFGEGSRLTVL.

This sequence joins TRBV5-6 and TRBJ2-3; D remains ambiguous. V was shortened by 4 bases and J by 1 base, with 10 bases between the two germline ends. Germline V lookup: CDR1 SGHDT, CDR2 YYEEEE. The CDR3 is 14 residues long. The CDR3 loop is CASSPNLGTDTQYF. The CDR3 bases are TGTGCCAGCAGCCCGAATTTGGGCACAGATACGCAGTATTTT.

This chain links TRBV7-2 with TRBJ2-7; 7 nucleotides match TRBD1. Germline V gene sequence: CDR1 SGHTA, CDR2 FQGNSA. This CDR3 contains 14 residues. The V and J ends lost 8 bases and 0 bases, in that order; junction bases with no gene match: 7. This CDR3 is CASSLDRASYEQYF. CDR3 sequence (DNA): TGTGCCAGCTCGCTAGACAGGGCCTCCTACGAGCAGTACTTC.

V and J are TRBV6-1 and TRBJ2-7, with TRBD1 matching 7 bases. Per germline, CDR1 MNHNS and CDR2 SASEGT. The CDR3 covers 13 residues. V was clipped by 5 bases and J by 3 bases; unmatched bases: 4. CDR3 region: CASSRGQYYEQYF. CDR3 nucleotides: TGTGCCAGCAGTCGGGGACAGTACTACGAGCAGTACTTC.

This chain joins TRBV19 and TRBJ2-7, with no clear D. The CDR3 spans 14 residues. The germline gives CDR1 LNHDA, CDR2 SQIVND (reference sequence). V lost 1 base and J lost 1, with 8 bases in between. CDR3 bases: TGTGCCAGTAGTATAGGACCGTGGTCCTACGAGCAGTACTTC. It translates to CASSIGPWSYEQYF.